These 10 T cell receptor beta chains were all obtained from the same sample, sequenced in a study of Graves' ophthalmopathy and Graves' hyperthyroidism (dated by TCRdb to 2016 to 2018). Sequenced on an Illumina HiSeq 2000. TCR beta CDR3 regions were amplified from RNA transcripts for repertoire sequencing. HTBI primers and the Qiagen OneStep RT-PCR kit were used in a first-round RT-PCR, which was followed by a second-round multiplex PCR, size selection and purification. The raw public reads went through TCRdb reprocessing: fastp at Q25, MiXCR clone calling, in-frame beta chains kept. Rows matching on CDR3 protein sequence are summarized as one entry with the most common DNA and genes. Here the sample has about 170,000 distinct CDR3 sequences; 30% to 45% occur a single time. The ten biggest clones cover 5.8% of the sample. The sample consisted of peripheral blood. The source is a woman aged 35 to 49 with Graves' ophthalmopathy. Donor details come from another sample of the same person, matched by shared clones.

V usage is TRBV28 and J usage is TRBJ1-2; D uncertain. The germline CDR1 and CDR2 sequences are MDHEN and SYDVKM. V was pared by 6 bases and J by 0 bases, with 11 bases between. This CDR3 spans 14 amino acids. CDR3 sequence reads: CASSSLAANYGYTF. The CDR3 DNA follows: TGTGCCAGCAGCTCCCTCGCAGCTAACTATGGCTACACCTTC.

This clonotype was recorded at least ten times. The CDR3 loop is CASSPQGQGYEQYF. The CDR3 bases are TGTGCCAGCAGTCCACAGGGACAGGGCTACGAGCAGTACTTC. The rearrangement links TRBV12-3 or TRBV12-4 to TRBJ2-7, with 9 bases identical to TRBD1. CDR3 length: 14 amino acids. V was clipped by 5 bases and J by 3 bases; unmatched bases: 5.

This clonotype was counted ten times or more. The genes are TRBV12-5 and TRBJ1-1; possibly TRBD1 for D (5 bases). In germline, CDR1 is LGHNT, CDR2 FRNRAP. There are 16 residues in the CDR3. The V end was cut by 3 bases, the J end by 0 bases, with 14 bases between. Here the CDR3 DNA reads TGTGCTAGTGGTTTTTTCCTACCGGGGCTGAACACTGAAGCTTTCTTT. Its protein is CASGFFLPGLNTEAFF.

This clonotype was found many times. CDR3 loop: CASSSPDLNYGYTF. CDR3 nucleotide sequence: TGTGCCAGCAGTTCCCCGGATCTTAACTATGGCTACACCTTC. This sequence joins TRBV6-5 and TRBJ1-2; D ambiguous. Germline V lookup: CDR1 MNHEY, CDR2 SVGAGI. CDR3 length: 14 residues. V was shortened by 4 bases and J by 1 base, with 10 bases between the two germline ends.

In this sample, this clonotype turned up many times. The chain is built from TRBV6-2 or TRBV6-3 and TRBJ2-7; 7 nucleotides agree with TRBD2. CDR3 length equals 12 residues. The V gene end was trimmed by 6 bases and the J gene end by 6 bases; junction bases not matched to a gene: 5. The germline CDR1 and CDR2 sequences are MNHEY and SVGEGT. CDR3 residues: CASSPASGEQYF. CDR3 DNA: TGTGCCAGCAGCCCAGCTAGCGGCGAGCAGTACTTC.

CDR3 sequence reads: CASSYLSDTEAFF. CDR3 coding DNA: TGTGCCAGCAGTTACTTGTCCGACACTGAAGCTTTCTTT. The J gene is TRBJ1-1, the V gene TRBV6-5; D uncertain. Germline V CDR1 and CDR2: MNHEY, SVGAGI. This CDR3 is 13 amino acids long. The V end lost 1 base, the J end lost 3 bases, and 6 bases lay between the germline ends.

At least ten counts were recorded for this clonotype. This rearrangement joins TRBV12-3 or TRBV12-4 to TRBJ1-3; D gene ambiguous. The CDR3 covers 13 residues. V dropped 6 bases and J dropped 0 bases, with 6 bases sitting between them. CDR3 nucleotides: TGTGCCAGCAGCGGTTACTCTGGAAACACCATATATTTT. This sequence encodes CASSGYSGNTIYF.

The rearrangement links TRBV6-5 to TRBJ2-7, with TRBD1 identical over 8 bases. After removal of 0 bases from V and 9 bases from J, the junction contained 7 bases not matched to a gene. Germline-derived CDR1 and CDR2 are MNHEY and SVGAGI. The CDR3 length is 14 residues. The CDR3: CASSYSLTGEPQYF. In nucleotides, the CDR3 is TGTGCCAGCAGTTACTCTTTGACAGGGGAGCCGCAGTACTTC.

This clonotype showed up many times. V and J are TRBV30 and TRBJ2-2; no reliable D call. Germline V gene data show CDR1 as GTSNPN and CDR2 as SVGIG (reference sequence). This CDR3 spans 15 amino acids. Trimming took off 0 bases at V and 0 bases at J, with 8 bases between the two ends. CDR3 loop: CAWSVRAANTGELFF. CDR3 sequence (DNA): TGTGCCTGGAGTGTACGGGCGGCGAACACCGGGGAGCTGTTTTTT.

This clonotype was seen at least ten times. The chain is built from TRBV18 and TRBJ1-1; no clear D. The germline gives CDR1 KGHSH, CDR2 LQKENI. V was clipped by 3 bases and J by 2 bases, with 10 bases between them. CDR3 length: 14 amino acids. The CDR3 DNA reads TGTGCCAGCTCACCCCAGGACCGAAACACTGAAGCTTTCTTT. Protein sequence: CASSPQDRNTEAFF.